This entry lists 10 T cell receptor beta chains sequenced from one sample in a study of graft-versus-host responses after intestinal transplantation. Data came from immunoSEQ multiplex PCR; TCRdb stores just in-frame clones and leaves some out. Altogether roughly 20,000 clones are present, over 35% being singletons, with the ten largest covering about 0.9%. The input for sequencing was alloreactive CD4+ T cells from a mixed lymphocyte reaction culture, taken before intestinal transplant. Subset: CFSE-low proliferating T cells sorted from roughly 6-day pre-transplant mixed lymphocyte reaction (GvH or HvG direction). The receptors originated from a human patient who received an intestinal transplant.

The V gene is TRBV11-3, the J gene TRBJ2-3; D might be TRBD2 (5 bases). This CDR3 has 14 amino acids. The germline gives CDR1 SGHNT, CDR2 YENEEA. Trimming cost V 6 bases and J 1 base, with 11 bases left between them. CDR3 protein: CASRREWGTDTQYF. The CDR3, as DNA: TGTGCCAGCAGGAGGGAGTGGGGCACAGATACGCAGTATTTT. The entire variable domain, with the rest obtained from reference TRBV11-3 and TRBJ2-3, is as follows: EAGVVQSPRYKIIEKKQPVAFWCNPISGHNTLYWYLQNLGQGPELLIRYENEEAVDDSQLPKDRFSAERLKGVDSTLKIQPAELGDSAVYLCASRREWGTDTQYFGPGTRLTVL.

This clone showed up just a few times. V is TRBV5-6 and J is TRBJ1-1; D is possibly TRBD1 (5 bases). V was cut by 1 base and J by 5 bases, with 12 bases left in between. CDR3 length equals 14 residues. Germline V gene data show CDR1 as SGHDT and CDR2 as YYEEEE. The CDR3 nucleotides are TGTGCCAGCAGCTTGTCGGGCAGGGTGACTGAAGCTTTCTTT. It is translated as CASSLSGRVTEAFF.

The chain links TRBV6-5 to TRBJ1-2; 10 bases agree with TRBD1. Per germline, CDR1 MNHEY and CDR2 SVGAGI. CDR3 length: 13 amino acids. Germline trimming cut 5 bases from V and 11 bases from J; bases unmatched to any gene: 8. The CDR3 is CASSHGTGEGYTF. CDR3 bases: TGTGCCAGCAGTCACGGGACAGGGGAAGGGTACACCTTC.

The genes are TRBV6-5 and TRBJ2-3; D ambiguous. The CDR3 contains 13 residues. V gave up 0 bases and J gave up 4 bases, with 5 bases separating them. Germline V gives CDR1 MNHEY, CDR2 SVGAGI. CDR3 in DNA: TGTGCCAGCAGTTACTCGATAGCAGATACGCAGTATTTT. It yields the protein CASSYSIADTQYF.

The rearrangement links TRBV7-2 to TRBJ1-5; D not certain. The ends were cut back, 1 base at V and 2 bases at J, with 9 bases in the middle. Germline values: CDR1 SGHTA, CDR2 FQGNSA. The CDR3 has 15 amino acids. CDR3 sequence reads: CASSLVSSRNQPQHF. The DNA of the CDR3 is TGTGCCAGCAGCTTAGTATCGAGCCGCAATCAGCCCCAGCATTTT.

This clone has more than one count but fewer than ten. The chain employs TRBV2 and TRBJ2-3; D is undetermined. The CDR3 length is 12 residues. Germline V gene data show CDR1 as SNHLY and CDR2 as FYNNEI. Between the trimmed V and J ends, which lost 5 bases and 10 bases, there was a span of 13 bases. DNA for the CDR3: TGTGCCAGCAGTTCCACCCCTGGGGCGCAGTATTTT. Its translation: CASSSTPGAQYF.

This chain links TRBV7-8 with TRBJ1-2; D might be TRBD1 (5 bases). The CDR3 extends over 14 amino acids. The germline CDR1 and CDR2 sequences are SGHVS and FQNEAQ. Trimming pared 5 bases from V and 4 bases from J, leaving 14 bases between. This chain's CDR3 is CASSARVFGYGYTF. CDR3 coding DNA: TGTGCCAGCAGCGCCAGGGTTTTCGGCTATGGCTACACCTTC.

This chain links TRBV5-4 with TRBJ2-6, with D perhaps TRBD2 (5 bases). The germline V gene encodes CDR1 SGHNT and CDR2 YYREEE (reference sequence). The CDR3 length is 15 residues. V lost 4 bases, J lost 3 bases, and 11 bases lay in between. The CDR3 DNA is TGTGCCAGCAGCCTCCACGGGGTTGGGGCCAACGTCCTGACTTTC. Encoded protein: CASSLHGVGANVLTF. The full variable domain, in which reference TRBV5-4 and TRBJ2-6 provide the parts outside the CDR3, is ETGVTQSPTHLIKTRGQQVTLRCSSQSGHNTVSWYQQALGQGPQFIFQYYREEENGRGNFPPRFSGLQFPNYSSELNVNALELDDSALYLCASSLHGVGANVLTFGAGSRLTVL.

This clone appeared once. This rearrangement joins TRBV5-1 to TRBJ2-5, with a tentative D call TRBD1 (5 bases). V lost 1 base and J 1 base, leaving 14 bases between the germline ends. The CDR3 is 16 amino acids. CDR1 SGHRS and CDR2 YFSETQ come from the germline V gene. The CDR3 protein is CASSLRGSPVQETQYF. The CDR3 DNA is TGCGCCAGCAGCTTGAGGGGAAGCCCCGTCCAAGAGACCCAGTACTTC. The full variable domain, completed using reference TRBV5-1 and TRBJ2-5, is KAGVTQTPRYLIKTRGQQVTLSCSPISGHRSVSWYQQTPGQGLQFLFEYFSETQRNKGNFPGRFSGRQFSNSRSEMNVSTLELGDSALYLCASSLRGSPVQETQYFGPGTRLLVL.

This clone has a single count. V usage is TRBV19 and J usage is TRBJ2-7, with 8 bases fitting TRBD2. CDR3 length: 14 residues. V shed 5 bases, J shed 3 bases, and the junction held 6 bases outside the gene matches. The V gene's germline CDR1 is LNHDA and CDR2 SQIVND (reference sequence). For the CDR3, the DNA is TGTGCCAGTAGTTTAGCAGGGACTAGCTACGAGCAGTACTTC. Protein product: CASSLAGTSYEQYF.